In this sample, the clone carrying this T cell receptor beta chain turned up a few times. The data belong to a study of T cell changes during pregnancy in multiple sclerosis. Trimming removed 10 bases from V and 8 bases from J, with 17 bases in between. Per germline, CDR1 MNHEY and CDR2 SVGAGI. This CDR3 has 12 residues. Assay: immunoSEQ multiplex PCR; the TCRdb copy retains only in-frame clones and omits some. The sample consists of around 74,000 clones, 88% of them appearing once. The chain is built from TRBV6-5 and TRBJ1-2; tentative D call: TRBD1 (5 bases). This TCR was recovered from a female donor with multiple sclerosis, enrolled in a pregnancy study. The sample here was peripheral blood, taken before pregnancy. CDR3 coding DNA: TGTGCCACGCGACAGCCTGGGAGGGGCTACACCTTC. Protein product: CATRQPGRGYTF.